The clone carrying this T cell receptor (beta chain) was counted between two and nine times. Its antigen is as yet unknown. The sample comes from a study of T cells after yellow fever vaccination. Study background: Preparation of the low-cell-number fractions used SMART-Seq v4 Ultra Low Input. Study results and limitations: Booster sampling recovered most clones from primary vaccination (under 97% CD4, approximately 90% CD8). Only a small proportion of the clonotypes turned up in both the CD4 and the CD8 compartments, likely arising from convergent recombination.

Template-switching 5'RACE yielded the TCR cDNA; a universal primer site and UMIs were added in the process. MiXCR was run by TCRdb on the 5' RACE reads, yielding one entry per CDR3 protein. The sample lists about 320,000 distinct CDR3 sequences, roughly 4.3% occurring once. Germline V CDR1 and CDR2: SGHTA, FQGNSA. Trimming cost V 2 bases and J 3 bases, with 14 bases left between them. CDR3 length equals 15 residues. The sequence came from a man aged 18 to 30 who received the YFV17D yellow fever vaccine. Source: PBMCs, taken 15 days after the yellow fever booster vaccination. The chain employs TRBV7-2 and TRBJ2-7; D may be TRBD2 (6 bases). CDR3 loop: CASSLYTGGDYEQYF. The DNA of the CDR3 is TGTGCCAGCAGCTTATATACCGGAGGGGACTACGAGCAGTACTTC.